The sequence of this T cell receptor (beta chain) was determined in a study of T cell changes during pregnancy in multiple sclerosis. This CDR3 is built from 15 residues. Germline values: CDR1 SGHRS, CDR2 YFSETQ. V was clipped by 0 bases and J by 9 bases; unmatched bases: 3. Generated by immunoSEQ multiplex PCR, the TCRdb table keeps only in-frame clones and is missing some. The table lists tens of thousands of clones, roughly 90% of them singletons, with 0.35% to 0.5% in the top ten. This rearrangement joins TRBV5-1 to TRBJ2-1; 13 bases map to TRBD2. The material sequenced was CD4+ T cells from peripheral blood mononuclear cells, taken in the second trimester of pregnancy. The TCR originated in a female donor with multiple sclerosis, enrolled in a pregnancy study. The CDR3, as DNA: TGCGCCAGCAGCTTGGGACTAGCGGGGGGTGGTGAGCAGTTCTTC. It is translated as CASSLGLAGGGEQFF. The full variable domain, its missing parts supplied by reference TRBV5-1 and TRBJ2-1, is KAGVTQTPRYLIKTRGQQVTLSCSPISGHRSVSWYQQTPGQGLQFLFEYFSETQRNKGNFPGRFSGRQFSNSRSEMNVSTLELGDSALYLCASSLGLAGGGEQFFGPGTRLTVL.